Below, 18 T cell receptor beta chains from the same sample are listed, as sequenced in a study of T-cell reconstitution after alpha-beta-depleted transplantation in children. Preparation of the TCRbeta library used unique molecular identifiers. TCRdb passed the PCR reads through MiXCR, listing each CDR3 protein once. In the table there are some 490,000 distinct CDR3 sequences, around 13% of which are singletons. This material consisted of PBMCs from the stem cell graft donor, taken from the stem cell graft. The receptors come from a human donor who donated a stem cell graft to a child with combined immunodeficiency.

V is TRBV25-1 and J is TRBJ2-7; D may correspond to TRBD1 or TRBD2 (5 bases each). The CDR3 is 12 residues long. Per germline, CDR1 MGHDK and CDR2 SYGVNS. The V end was cut by 3 bases, the J end by 4 bases, with 7 bases between. The CDR3 bases are TGTGCCAGCAGTGAGTGGGGGTACGAGCAGTACTTC. Amino acid sequence: CASSEWGYEQYF.

On this clonotype itself: A read error is possible here, since a much larger clone lies one base away. The V gene is TRBV12-3 or TRBV12-4, the J gene TRBJ1-1; the D is unclear. With 4 bases removed from V and 1 base from J, the gap between germline ends came to 7 bases. CDR3 length: 13 residues. Written as DNA, the CDR3 is TGTGCCAGCAGTTGGGAGGGGAACACTGAAGCTTTCTTT. Translation: CASSWEGNTEAFF.

This clonotype was recorded a few times. CDR3 coding DNA: TGTGCCAGCAGTTTAGTGCTCCTTTTTATGAGCGAGACAGAACCTTACGAGCAGTACTTC. This sequence encodes CASSLVLLFMSETEPYEQYF. The rearrangement uses TRBV12-3 or TRBV12-4 and TRBJ2-7, with TRBD1 as a possible D gene (5 bases). The CDR3 spans 20 residues. V lost 1 base and J 4 bases, leaving 29 bases between the germline ends.

V gene TRBV9 combines with J gene TRBJ1-4, with D unclear. The CDR3 runs to 13 residues. The ends were cut back, 0 bases at V and 6 bases at J, with 6 bases in the middle. The V gene's germline CDR1 is SGDLS and CDR2 YYNGEE. Written as DNA, the CDR3 is TGTGCCAGCAGCGTAGGACCTTATGAAAAACTGTTTTTT. Translation gives CASSVGPYEKLFF.

The chain combines TRBV3-1 with TRBJ2-3; a possible D gene is TRBD2 (5 bases). The CDR3 is 15 amino acids. The germline V gene encodes CDR1 LGHDT and CDR2 YNNKEL (reference sequence). Trimming shortened V by 0 bases and J by 2 bases, and 9 bases separated the two germline ends. CDR3 DNA: TGTGCCAGCAGCCAAGATTCGGGAACCACAGATACGCAGTATTTT. Protein: CASSQDSGTTDTQYF.

This clonotype was observed at least ten times. This chain uses TRBV20-1 with TRBJ2-5; D call uncertain. From germline, CDR1 is DFQATT and CDR2 SNEGSKA (reference sequence). Trimming pared 4 bases from V and 2 bases from J, leaving 11 bases between. The CDR3 covers 13 residues. The CDR3 nucleotides read TGCAGTGCTATTGGGCCCGTTCAAGAGACCCAGTACTTC. As protein: CSAIGPVQETQYF.

To note about this clonotype: This clone may be a read error of a much larger clone one base away. The rearrangement links TRBV20-1 to TRBJ1-1; D is undetermined. Germline CDR1 is DFQATT and CDR2 is SNEGSKA (reference sequence). The CDR3 runs 13 residues. The CDR3 spells CSAGLVSVTGAFF. CDR3 sequence (DNA): TGCAGTGCAGGGCTTGTGAGCGTTACTGGAGCTTTCTTT.

The chain couples TRBV27 to TRBJ2-1; D uncertain. In germline, CDR1 is MNHEY, CDR2 SMNVEV (reference sequence). The CDR3 runs to 12 residues. Trimming removed 2 bases at V and 10 bases at J, with 9 bases between. CDR3 DNA: TGTGCCAGCAGTTTACCCGGATTAGAGCAGTTCTTC. This gives the protein CASSLPGLEQFF.

This rearrangement joins TRBV12-3 or TRBV12-4 to TRBJ2-3, with TRBD2 matching 7 bases. The CDR3 has 14 amino acids. V was pared by 3 bases and J by 4 bases, with 4 bases of the junction left unmatched. The CDR3 DNA sequence: TGTGCCAGCAGTTTTATGGGGAGGGCAGATACGCAGTATTTT. This codes for CASSFMGRADTQYF.

This clonotype was seen repeatedly, ten times or more. V gene TRBV12-3 or TRBV12-4 combines with J gene TRBJ2-2, with 11 bases lining up with TRBD2. The J segment lost 3 bases and the V segment lost 5 bases, leaving 5 bases of the junction unmatched. The CDR3 has 16 residues. CDR3 amino acids: CASSPASGGHTGELFF. In nucleotides, the CDR3 is TGTGCCAGCAGTCCCGCTAGCGGGGGGCACACCGGGGAGCTGTTTTTT.

This sequence joins TRBV12-3 or TRBV12-4 and TRBJ2-1; D gene unclear. Trimming removed 7 bases at V and 8 bases at J, with 12 bases between. The CDR3 runs to 12 residues. The CDR3 loop reads CASKTQGYEQFF. CDR3 in DNA: TGTGCCAGCAAAACCCAAGGCTATGAGCAGTTCTTC.

This clonotype was seen ten or more times. CDR3: CASSLANSYNEQFF. The DNA for the CDR3 is TGCGCCAGCAGCTTGGCCAACAGCTACAATGAGCAGTTCTTC. V is TRBV5-1 and J is TRBJ2-1; D is undetermined. CDR1 is SGHRS, CDR2 YFSETQ, per germline. V shed 0 bases and J shed 3 bases, with 7 bases lying between them. The length of the CDR3 is 14 residues.

This clonotype was detected only once. The rearrangement links TRBV11-3 to TRBJ2-7, with a weak D call TRBD1 (6 bases). This CDR3 comprises 15 residues. Trimming stripped 3 bases from V and 1 base from J, with 13 bases between. The germline V gene has CDR1 SGHNT and CDR2 YENEEA. The CDR3 is CASSFWQGRSYEQYF. The CDR3 DNA is TGTGCCAGCAGCTTTTGGCAGGGGCGTTCCTACGAGCAGTACTTC. Based on the CDR3 plus reference TRBV11-3 and TRBJ2-7, the full variable domain is EAGVVQSPRYKIIEKKQPVAFWCNPISGHNTLYWYLQNLGQGPELLIRYENEEAVDDSQLPKDRFSAERLKGVDSTLKIQPAELGDSAVYLCASSFWQGRSYEQYFGPGTRLTVT.

Many counts were recorded for this clonotype. This rearrangement joins TRBV5-1 to TRBJ1-2; no clear D. The CDR3 has 14 residues. Trimming removed 0 bases from V and 0 bases from J, with 6 bases in between. Germline CDR1 and CDR2: SGHRS and YFSETQ. CDR3 in amino acids: CASSLEGTNYGYTF. CDR3 DNA: TGCGCCAGCAGCTTGGAGGGCACTAACTATGGCTACACCTTC.

This clonotype has more than one count but fewer than ten. The chain combines TRBV7-9 with TRBJ2-5; D might be TRBD2 (6 bases). Trimming took 2 bases from V and 5 from J, leaving 15 bases between them. The CDR3 length is 15 residues. Germline-derived CDR1 and CDR2 are SEHNR and FQNEAQ (reference sequence). The CDR3 sequence is CASSLTGSSWETQYF. CDR3 nucleotide sequence: TGTGCCAGCAGCTTAACCGGGAGCTCTTGGGAGACCCAGTACTTC.

This chain links TRBV12-3 or TRBV12-4 with TRBJ1-1; D unresolved. V was cut by 4 bases and J by 0 bases, with 12 bases left in between. The CDR3 has 15 amino acids. Here the CDR3 reads CASSSTAKLNTEAFF. In nucleotides, the CDR3 is TGTGCCAGCAGTTCCACAGCAAAATTGAACACTGAAGCTTTCTTT.

The chain combines TRBV6-1 with TRBJ1-2; a weak D match, TRBD1 (5 bases). The CDR3 sequence is 15 residues long. In germline, CDR1 is MNHNS, CDR2 SASEGT. Trimming removed 8 bases from V and 2 bases from J, with 18 bases in between. CDR3 nucleotides: TGTGCCAGCTTTGGGGGGAACGTGGGAAACTATGGCTACACCTTC. Encoded protein: CASFGGNVGNYGYTF.

This clonotype was recorded at least ten times. The rearrangement uses TRBV5-5 and TRBJ2-1; TRBD2 aligns across 7 bases. The CDR3 is 16 residues long. CDR1 is SGHKS, CDR2 YYEKEE, per germline (reference sequence). V shed 4 bases and J 4 bases; nucleotides not matched to a gene: 11. CDR3 in amino acids: CASSHDGGRAYNEQFF. DNA for the CDR3: TGTGCCAGCAGCCACGACGGAGGGAGGGCTTACAATGAGCAGTTCTTC.